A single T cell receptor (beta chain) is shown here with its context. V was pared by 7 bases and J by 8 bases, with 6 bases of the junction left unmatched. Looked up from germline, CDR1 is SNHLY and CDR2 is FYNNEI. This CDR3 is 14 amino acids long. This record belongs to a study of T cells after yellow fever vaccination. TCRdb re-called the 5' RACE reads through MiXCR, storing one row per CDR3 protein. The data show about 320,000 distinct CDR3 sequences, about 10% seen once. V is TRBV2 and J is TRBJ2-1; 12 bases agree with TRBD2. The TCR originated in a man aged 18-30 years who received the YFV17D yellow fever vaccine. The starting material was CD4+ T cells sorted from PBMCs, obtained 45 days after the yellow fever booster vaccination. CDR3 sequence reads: CASKLAGGSHEQFF. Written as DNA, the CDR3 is TGTGCCAGCAAGCTAGCGGGGGGGTCCCATGAGCAGTTCTTC.